Presented here are 18 T cell receptor beta chains from one specimen sequenced in a study of glioma-infiltrating T cells after dendritic cell vaccination. Time point noted: after dendritic cell vaccination, including at tumor progression/relapse. Assay: immunoSEQ multiplex PCR; the TCRdb copy retains only in-frame clones and omits some. The repertoire includes about 65,000 clones, around nine tenths of them detected once, and 11% sits in the top ten. The sequences come from blood, collected after dendritic cell vaccination. The receptors were gathered from a human donor with glioblastoma.

The rearrangement joins TRBV18 to TRBJ1-1; perhaps TRBD1 as D (5 bases). This CDR3 contains 16 residues. The germline CDR1 and CDR2 sequences are KGHSH and LQKENI. V was clipped by 3 bases and J by 0 bases, with 14 bases between them. CDR3 in DNA: TGTGCCAGCTCACCCGCGGGGCGGGTGATGAACACTGAAGCTTTCTTT. This translates into CASSPAGRVMNTEAFF.

As DNA, the CDR3 is TGTGCCATCAGGGATGGGAGATCTGGAAACACCATATATTTT. Protein product: CAIRDGRSGNTIYF. The genes are TRBV10-3 and TRBJ1-3; D not certain. Trimming shortened V by 6 bases and J by 1 base, and 10 bases separated the two germline ends. This CDR3 is 14 amino acids long. Germline V CDR1 and CDR2: ENHRY, SYGVKD.

The rearrangement joins TRBV5-1 to TRBJ2-5; 13 bases align to TRBD2. The CDR3 runs to 16 residues. With V trimmed by 4 bases and J by 5 bases, 8 bases remained unmatched. In germline, CDR1 is SGHRS, CDR2 YFSETQ. The CDR3 spells CASSPGTSGDAETQYF. The DNA for the CDR3 is TGCGCCAGCAGCCCGGGGACTAGCGGGGATGCGGAGACCCAGTACTTC.

CDR3 DNA sequence: TGTGCCAGCAGCCGAGGACAGGCAAATATTCACGAGCAGTACTTC. Its translation: CASSRGQANIHEQYF. This chain joins TRBV14 and TRBJ2-7, with TRBD1 identical over 7 bases. The V segment lost 4 bases and the J segment 5 bases; nucleotides outside the gene matches: 11. Germline V gene sequence: CDR1 SGHDN, CDR2 FVKESK. The CDR3 extends over 15 amino acids.

The chain joins TRBV5-5 to TRBJ1-2; D call uncertain. Germline V gene lookup returns CDR1 SGHKS and CDR2 YYEKEE (reference sequence). This CDR3 is built from 15 residues. Trimming took 0 bases from V and 8 from J, leaving 17 bases between them. CDR3 sequence: CASSLGGVGVRGYTF. In nucleotides, the CDR3 is TGTGCCAGCAGCTTGGGAGGCGTCGGGGTCCGGGGCTACACCTTC.

J is TRBJ1-4 and V is TRBV29-1; D is unresolved. The CDR3 runs 15 residues. The V end lost 7 bases, the J end lost 1 base, and 16 bases lay between the germline ends. Germline CDR1 SQVTM, CDR2 ANQGSEA. CDR3 region: CSAGPIPGTNEKLFF. For the CDR3, the DNA is TGCAGCGCCGGCCCTATCCCGGGAACTAATGAAAAACTGTTTTTT.

The genes are TRBV18 and TRBJ2-3, with D perhaps TRBD2 (6 bases). V lost 3 bases and J 5 bases, leaving 12 bases between the germline ends. Per germline, CDR1 KGHSH and CDR2 LQKENI. The CDR3 has 14 residues. The CDR3 is CASSPRAGKDTQYF. For the CDR3, the DNA is TGTGCCAGCTCACCTAGGGCGGGAAAAGATACGCAGTATTTT.

V is TRBV9 and J is TRBJ1-5; 8 nucleotides agree with TRBD1. Germline CDR1 SGDLS, CDR2 YYNGEE. The CDR3 consists of 16 residues. The trim removed 0 bases at V and 4 bases at J, leaving 6 bases unmatched. This CDR3 reads CASSVGPGGRNQPQHF. CDR3 coding DNA: TGTGCCAGCAGCGTAGGCCCAGGGGGCAGGAATCAGCCCCAGCATTTT.

As regards this clone: The same CDR3 can be traced to other DNA sequences in this sample. V is TRBV5-1 and J is TRBJ1-6, with no clear D. V was cut by 0 bases and J by 7 bases, with 8 bases left in between. The CDR3 runs to 14 residues. The V gene's germline CDR1 is SGHRS and CDR2 YFSETQ. The CDR3: CASSLGSENSPLHF. Here the CDR3 DNA reads TGCGCCAGCAGCTTGGGGTCAGAAAATTCACCCCTCCACTTT.

The chain uses TRBV19 and TRBJ1-1, with 8 bases lining up with TRBD1. V lost 9 bases to trimming and J lost 0 bases; unmatched junction nucleotides: 6. CDR1 is LNHDA and CDR2 is SQIVND in the germline V gene (reference sequence). This CDR3 spans 14 amino acids. CDR3 protein: CASGQGYMNTEAFF. The DNA of the CDR3 is TGTGCCAGCGGACAGGGCTATATGAACACTGAAGCTTTCTTT.

This chain uses TRBV14 with TRBJ2-7; 8 bases fit TRBD2. J gave up 0 bases and V 0 bases, and 7 bases lay outside the gene matches. From germline, CDR1 is SGHDN and CDR2 FVKESK. The CDR3 runs 17 residues. The CDR3, as DNA: TGTGCCAGCAGCCAAGATTGGCTAGCGGGTGGCTCCTACGAGCAGTACTTC. This translates into CASSQDWLAGGSYEQYF.

V is TRBV4-2 and J is TRBJ1-2; 7 nucleotides align to TRBD1. This CDR3 has 13 residues. V was pared by 4 bases and J by 3 bases, with 2 bases of the junction left unmatched. From germline, CDR1 is LGHNA and CDR2 YNFKEQ. CDR3 protein: CASSRGTDYGYTF. Here the CDR3 DNA reads TGTGCCAGCAGCCGCGGGACAGACTATGGCTACACCTTC.

The rearrangement joins TRBV7-9 to TRBJ2-7, with 7 bases lining up with TRBD2. The germline gives CDR1 SEHNR, CDR2 FQNEAQ (reference sequence). Trimming cost V 6 bases and J 4 bases; bases outside gene matches: 9. The CDR3 spans 14 residues. The DNA of the CDR3 is TGTGCCAGCAGATATTCTTCCGGGGGGTACGAGCAGTACTTC. This gives the protein CASRYSSGGYEQYF.

This clone occurred a few times. One end of the junction does not line up with germline, which may come from a read error. The CDR3, as DNA: TGTGCCAGCAGTTTTCCGGACAGCTATGGCTACACCTTC. Its protein product is CASSFPDSYGYTF. The chain uses TRBV10-3 and TRBJ1-2; TRBD1 might be the D (6 bases). Germline V gene lookup returns CDR1 ENHRY and CDR2 SYGVKD. This CDR3 comprises 13 residues.

The J gene is TRBJ2-5, the V gene TRBV18; no clear D gene. Between the trimmed V and J ends, which lost 2 bases and 5 bases, there was a span of 12 bases. Germline V gene lookup returns CDR1 KGHSH and CDR2 LQKENI. CDR3 length: 14 residues. The CDR3, as DNA: TGTGCCAGCTCACCAGCGGAACCACGGGAGACCCAGTACTTC. This encodes CASSPAEPRETQYF. Together with reference TRBV18 and TRBJ2-5, the CDR3 gives the full variable domain: NAGVMQNPRHLVRRRGQEARLRCSPMKGHSHVYWYRQLPEEGLKFMVYLQKENIIDESGMPKERFSAEFPKEGPSILRIQQVVRGDSAAYFCASSPAEPRETQYFGPGTRLLVL.

This chain connects TRBV30 to TRBJ2-1; 8 bases match TRBD2. Germline V gene sequence: CDR1 GTSNPN, CDR2 SVGIG (reference sequence). The CDR3 covers 13 residues. Unmatched junction bases numbered 6, after V lost 3 bases and J lost 8 bases. The CDR3 DNA sequence: TGTGCCTGGAGCCTTAGGCGGGAGGATGAGCAGTTCTTC. Its protein is CAWSLRREDEQFF.

A few counts support this clone. A junction boundary mismatches the germline segment, possibly from a read error. The V gene is TRBV7-7, the J gene TRBJ2-2; 14 positions agree with TRBD2. The CDR3 runs 16 residues. The V gene's germline CDR1 is SSHAT and CDR2 FNYEAQ (reference sequence). The CDR3 protein is CASSLGTSGSPGELFF. CDR3 bases: TGTGCTAGCAGCTTAGGGACTAGCGGGAGTCCCGGGGAGCTGTTTTTT.

The V and J genes are TRBV6-5 and TRBJ1-2; D unresolved. V lost 2 bases and J 4 bases, leaving 11 bases between the germline ends. CDR1 and CDR2 from the germline V gene are MNHEY and SVGAGI. The CDR3 runs 14 residues. CDR3 sequence reads: CASSYQVPSYGYTF. Written as DNA, the CDR3 is TGTGCCAGCAGTTACCAGGTCCCGAGCTATGGCTACACCTTC.